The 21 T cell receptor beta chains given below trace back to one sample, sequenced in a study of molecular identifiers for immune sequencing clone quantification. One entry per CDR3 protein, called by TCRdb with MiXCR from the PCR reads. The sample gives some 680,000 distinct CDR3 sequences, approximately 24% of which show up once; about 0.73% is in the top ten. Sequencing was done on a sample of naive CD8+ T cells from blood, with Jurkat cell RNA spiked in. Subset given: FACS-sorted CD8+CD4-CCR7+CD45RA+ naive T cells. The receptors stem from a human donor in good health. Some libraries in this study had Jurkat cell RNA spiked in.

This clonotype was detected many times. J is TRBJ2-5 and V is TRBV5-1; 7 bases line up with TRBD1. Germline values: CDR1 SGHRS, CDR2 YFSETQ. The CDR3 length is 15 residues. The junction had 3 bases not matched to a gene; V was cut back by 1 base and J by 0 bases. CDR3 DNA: TGCGCCAGCAGCTTGCAGGGGGAGTACCAAGAGACCCAGTACTTC. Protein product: CASSLQGEYQETQYF.

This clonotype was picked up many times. CDR3: CAISDEGWNEKLFF. DNA of the CDR3: TGTGCCATCAGTGACGAGGGGTGGAATGAAAAACTGTTTTTT. This chain links TRBV10-3 with TRBJ1-4; a possible D gene is TRBD1 (5 bases). V gave up 3 bases and J gave up 5 bases, with 10 bases separating them. Germline CDR1 is ENHRY and CDR2 is SYGVKD. This CDR3 is 14 amino acids long.

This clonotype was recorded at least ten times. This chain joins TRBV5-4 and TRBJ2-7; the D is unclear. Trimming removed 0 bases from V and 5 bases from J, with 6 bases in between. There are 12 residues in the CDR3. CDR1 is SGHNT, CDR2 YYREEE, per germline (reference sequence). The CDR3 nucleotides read TGTGCCAGCAGCTTGGGCCTGAACGAGCAGTACTTC. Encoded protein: CASSLGLNEQYF.

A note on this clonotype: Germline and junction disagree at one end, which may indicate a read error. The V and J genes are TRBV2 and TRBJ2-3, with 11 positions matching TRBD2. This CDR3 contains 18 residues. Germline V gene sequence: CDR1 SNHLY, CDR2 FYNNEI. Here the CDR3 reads CAGSDGLAGGGGTDTQYF. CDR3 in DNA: TGTGCCGGCAGTGACGGTCTAGCGGGGGGCGGAGGCACAGATACGCAGTATTTT.

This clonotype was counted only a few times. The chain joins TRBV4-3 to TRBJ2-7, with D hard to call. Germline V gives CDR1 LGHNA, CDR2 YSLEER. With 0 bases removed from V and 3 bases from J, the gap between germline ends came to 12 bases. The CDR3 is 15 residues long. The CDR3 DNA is TGCGCCAGCAGCCAAGATTTACACTATCTCTACGAGCAGTACTTC. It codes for CASSQDLHYLYEQYF.

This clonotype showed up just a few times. The CDR3 reads CASSYPIRTGSDTQYF. The CDR3 DNA sequence: TGTGCCAGCAGTTACCCGATCCGGACAGGGTCAGATACGCAGTATTTT. This sequence joins TRBV6-2 or TRBV6-3 and TRBJ2-3; 8 nucleotides align to TRBD1. Germline V gene sequence: CDR1 MNHEY, CDR2 SVGEGT. There are 16 residues in the CDR3. Trimming cost V 2 bases and J 4 bases; bases outside gene matches: 8.

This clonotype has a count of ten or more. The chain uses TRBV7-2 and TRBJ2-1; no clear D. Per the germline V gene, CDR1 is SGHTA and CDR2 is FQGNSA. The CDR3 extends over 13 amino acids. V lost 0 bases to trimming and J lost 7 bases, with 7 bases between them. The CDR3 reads CASSLAATNEQFF. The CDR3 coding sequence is TGTGCCAGCAGCTTAGCGGCCACTAATGAGCAGTTCTTC.

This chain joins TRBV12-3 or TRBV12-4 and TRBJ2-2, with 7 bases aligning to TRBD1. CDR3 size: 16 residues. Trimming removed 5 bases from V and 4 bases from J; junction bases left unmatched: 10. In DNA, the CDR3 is TGTGCCAGCAGTGTTCCGGGACAGTGGGCCACCGGGGAGCTGTTTTTT. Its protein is CASSVPGQWATGELFF.

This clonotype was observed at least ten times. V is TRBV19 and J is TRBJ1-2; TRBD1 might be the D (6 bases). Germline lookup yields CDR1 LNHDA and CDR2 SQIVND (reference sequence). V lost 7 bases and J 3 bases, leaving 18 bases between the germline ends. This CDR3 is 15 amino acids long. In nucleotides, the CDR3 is TGTGCCAGTAACCCGCTGCTGGGGGGCCACTATGGCTACACCTTC. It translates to CASNPLLGGHYGYTF.

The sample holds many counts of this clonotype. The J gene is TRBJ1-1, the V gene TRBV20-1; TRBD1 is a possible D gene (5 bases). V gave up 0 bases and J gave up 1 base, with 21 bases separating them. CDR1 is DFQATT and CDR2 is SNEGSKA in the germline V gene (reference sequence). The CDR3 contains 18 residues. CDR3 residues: CSARDRDEILVWNTEAFF. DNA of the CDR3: TGCAGTGCTAGAGACAGGGATGAGATTCTCGTTTGGAACACTGAAGCTTTCTTT.

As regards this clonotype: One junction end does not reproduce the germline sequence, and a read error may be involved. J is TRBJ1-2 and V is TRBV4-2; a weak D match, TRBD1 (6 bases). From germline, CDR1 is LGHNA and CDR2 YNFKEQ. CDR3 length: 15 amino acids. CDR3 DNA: TGTGCCAGCAGCCACCAGACAGGAGGAAGCTATGACTACACCTTC. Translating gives CASSHQTGGSYDYTF.

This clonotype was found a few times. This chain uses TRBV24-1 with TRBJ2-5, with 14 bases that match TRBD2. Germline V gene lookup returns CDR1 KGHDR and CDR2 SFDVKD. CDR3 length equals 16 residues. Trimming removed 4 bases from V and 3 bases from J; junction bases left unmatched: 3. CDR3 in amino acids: CATSDPTSGGEETQYF. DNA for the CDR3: TGTGCCACCAGTGACCCGACTAGCGGGGGGGAAGAGACCCAGTACTTC.

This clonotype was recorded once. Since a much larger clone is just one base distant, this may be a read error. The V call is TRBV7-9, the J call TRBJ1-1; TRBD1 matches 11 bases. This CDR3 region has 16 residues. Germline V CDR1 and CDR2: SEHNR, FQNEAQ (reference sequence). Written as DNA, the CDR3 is TGTACCAGCAGCATCCCGGGACAGGGGGTGAACACTGAAGCTTTCTTT. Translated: CTSSIPGQGVNTEAFF. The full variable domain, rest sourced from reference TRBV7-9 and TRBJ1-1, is DTGVSQNPRHKITKRGQNVTFRCDPISEHNRLYWYRQTLGQGPEFLTYFQNEAQLEKSRLLSDRFSAERPKGSFSTLEIQRTEQGDSAMYLCTSSIPGQGVNTEAFFGQGTRLTVV.

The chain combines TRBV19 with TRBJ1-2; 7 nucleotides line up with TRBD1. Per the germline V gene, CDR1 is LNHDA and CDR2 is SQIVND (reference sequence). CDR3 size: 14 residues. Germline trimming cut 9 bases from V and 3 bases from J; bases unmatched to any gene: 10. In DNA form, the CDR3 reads TGTGCCAGCACACCGGGACAGTTTGACTATGGCTACACCTTC. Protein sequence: CASTPGQFDYGYTF.

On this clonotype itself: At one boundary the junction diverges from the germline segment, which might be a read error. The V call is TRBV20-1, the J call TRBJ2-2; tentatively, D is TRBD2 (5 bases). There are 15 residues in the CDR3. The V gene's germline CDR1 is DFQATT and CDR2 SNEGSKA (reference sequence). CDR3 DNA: TGCAGTGCTAGAGATTACCGGGGTCGAACCGGGGAGCTGCTTTTT. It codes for CSARDYRGRTGELLF.

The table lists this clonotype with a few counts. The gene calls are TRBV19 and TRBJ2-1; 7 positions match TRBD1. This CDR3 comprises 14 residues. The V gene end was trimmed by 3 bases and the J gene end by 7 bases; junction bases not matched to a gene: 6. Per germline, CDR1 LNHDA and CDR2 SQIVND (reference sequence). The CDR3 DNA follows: TGTGCCAGTAGTATGGGACAGTTGGGGAATGAGCAGTTCTTC. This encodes CASSMGQLGNEQFF.

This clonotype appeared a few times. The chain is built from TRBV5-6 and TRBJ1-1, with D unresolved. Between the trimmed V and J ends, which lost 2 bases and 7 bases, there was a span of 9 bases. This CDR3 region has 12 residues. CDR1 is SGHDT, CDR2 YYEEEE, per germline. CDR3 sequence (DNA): TGTGCCAGCAGCTTCGGGGAGGGTGAAGCTTTCTTT. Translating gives CASSFGEGEAFF.

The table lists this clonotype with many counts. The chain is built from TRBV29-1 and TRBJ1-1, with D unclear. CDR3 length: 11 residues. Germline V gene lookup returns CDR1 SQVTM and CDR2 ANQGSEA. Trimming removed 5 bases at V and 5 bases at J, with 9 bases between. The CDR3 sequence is CSVYVATEAFF. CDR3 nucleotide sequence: TGCAGCGTTTACGTCGCTACTGAAGCTTTCTTT.

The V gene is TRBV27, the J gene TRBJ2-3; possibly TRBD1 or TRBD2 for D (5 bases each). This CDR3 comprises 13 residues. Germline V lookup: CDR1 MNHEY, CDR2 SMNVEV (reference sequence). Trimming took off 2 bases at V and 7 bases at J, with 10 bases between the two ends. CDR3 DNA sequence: TGTGCCAGCAGTTTACAGGGACGGAATACGCAGTATTTT. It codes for CASSLQGRNTQYF.

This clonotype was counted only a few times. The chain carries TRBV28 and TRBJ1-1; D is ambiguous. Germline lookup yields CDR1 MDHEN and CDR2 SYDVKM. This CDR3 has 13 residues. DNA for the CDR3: TGTGCAGTGACTGGGTCCATGAACACTGAAGCTTTCTTT. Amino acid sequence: CAVTGSMNTEAFF.

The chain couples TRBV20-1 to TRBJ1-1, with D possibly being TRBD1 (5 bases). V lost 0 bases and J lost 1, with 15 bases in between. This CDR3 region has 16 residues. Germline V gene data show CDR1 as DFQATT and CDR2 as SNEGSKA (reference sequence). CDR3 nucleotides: TGCAGTGCTAGAGATGTCATGGGGCGCGGGAACACTGAAGCTTTCTTT. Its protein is CSARDVMGRGNTEAFF.